This T cell receptor (beta chain) was captured by sequencing in a study of cytomegalovirus exposure and HLA in healthy donors. As to this clone: What it recognizes is unknown.

The CDR3 spans 15 residues. V was clipped by 7 bases and J by 5 bases, with 15 bases between them. Per germline, CDR1 SNHLY and CDR2 FYNNEI. General study points: TCR beta chain V- and J-gene trimming was linked, in a later analysis, to a missense variant in DCLRE1C. Overall, approximately 150 TCR beta chains were annotated as cytomegalovirus-associated.

In the PCR, 60 Vbeta and 13 Jbeta primers were used. Authors' methods: There were about 86 million unique TCR beta chains by a later count, and approximately 11 million of them were shared. Data came from immunoSEQ multiplex PCR; TCRdb stores just in-frame clones and leaves some out. V and J calls and clone size come straight from that table; D and trimming were deduced from the DNA. Here the sample spans over 100,000 clones, 74% being singletons. J is TRBJ1-6 and V is TRBV2; possible D gene TRBD1, 6 bases. This TCR was recovered from a man under 40 in good health and CMV-seropositive. The source material was PBMCs. Written as DNA, the CDR3 is TGTGCCAGCACCCTGGGGAGGGGGGATAATTCACCCCTCCACTTT. It encodes CASTLGRGDNSPLHF.